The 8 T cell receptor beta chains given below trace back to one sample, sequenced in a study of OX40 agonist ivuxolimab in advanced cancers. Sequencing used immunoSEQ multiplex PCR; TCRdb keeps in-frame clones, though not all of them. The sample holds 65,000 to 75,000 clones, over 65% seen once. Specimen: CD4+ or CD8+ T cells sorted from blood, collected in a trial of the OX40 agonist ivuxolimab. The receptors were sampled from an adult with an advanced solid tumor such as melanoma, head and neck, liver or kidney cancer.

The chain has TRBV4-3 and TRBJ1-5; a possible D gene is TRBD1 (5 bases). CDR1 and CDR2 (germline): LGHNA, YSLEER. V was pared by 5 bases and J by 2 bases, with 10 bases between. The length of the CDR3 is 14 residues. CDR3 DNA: TGCGCCAGCAGCGATGACAGCCGCAATCAGCCCCAGCATTTT. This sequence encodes CASSDDSRNQPQHF.

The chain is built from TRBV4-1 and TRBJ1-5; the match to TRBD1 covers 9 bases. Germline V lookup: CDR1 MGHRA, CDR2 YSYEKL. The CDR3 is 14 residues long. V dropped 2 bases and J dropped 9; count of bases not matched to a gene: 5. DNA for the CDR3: TGCGCCAGCAGCCAACGGACAGGGGAAATGCCCCAGCATTTT. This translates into CASSQRTGEMPQHF.

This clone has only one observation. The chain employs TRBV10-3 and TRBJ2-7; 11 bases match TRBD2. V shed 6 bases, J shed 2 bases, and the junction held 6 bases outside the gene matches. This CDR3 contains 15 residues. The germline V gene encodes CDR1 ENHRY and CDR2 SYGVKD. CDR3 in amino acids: CAISSLAGATYEQYF. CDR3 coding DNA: TGTGCCATCAGCTCACTAGCGGGGGCCACCTACGAGCAGTACTTC.

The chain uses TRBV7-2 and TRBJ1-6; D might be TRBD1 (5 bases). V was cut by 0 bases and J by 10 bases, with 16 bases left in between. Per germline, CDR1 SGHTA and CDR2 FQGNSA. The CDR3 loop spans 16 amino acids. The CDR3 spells CASSLAVGLGESPLHF. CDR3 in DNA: TGTGCCAGCAGCTTAGCGGTGGGCTTGGGGGAATCACCCCTCCACTTT.

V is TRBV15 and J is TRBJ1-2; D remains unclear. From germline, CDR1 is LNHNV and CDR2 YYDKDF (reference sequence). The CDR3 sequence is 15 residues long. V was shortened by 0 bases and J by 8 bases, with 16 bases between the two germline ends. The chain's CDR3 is CATSRERVWGAGYTF. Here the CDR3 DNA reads TGTGCCACCAGCAGAGAAAGAGTATGGGGTGCCGGCTACACCTTC.

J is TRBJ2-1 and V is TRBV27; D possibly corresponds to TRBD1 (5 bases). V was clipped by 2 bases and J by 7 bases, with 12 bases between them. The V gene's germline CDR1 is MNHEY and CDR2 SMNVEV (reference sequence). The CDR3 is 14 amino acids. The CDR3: CASSLQGVGNEQFF. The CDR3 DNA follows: TGTGCCAGCAGTTTACAAGGGGTTGGGAATGAGCAGTTCTTC.

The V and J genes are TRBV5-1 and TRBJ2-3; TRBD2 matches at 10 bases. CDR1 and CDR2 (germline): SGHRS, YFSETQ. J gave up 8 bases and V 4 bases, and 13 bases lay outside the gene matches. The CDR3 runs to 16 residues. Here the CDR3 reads CASSPITSGAAGTQYF. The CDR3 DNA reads TGCGCCAGCAGCCCTATTACTAGCGGGGCCGCGGGTACGCAGTATTTT.

The CDR3 spells CSGGQGGYGYTF. CDR3 sequence (DNA): TGCAGCGGAGGACAGGGGGGCTATGGCTACACCTTC. The chain carries TRBV29-1 and TRBJ1-2; 10 nucleotides agree with TRBD1. Germline lookup yields CDR1 SQVTM and CDR2 ANQGSEA. J gave up 4 bases and V 7 bases, and 3 bases lay outside the gene matches. This CDR3 region has 12 residues.